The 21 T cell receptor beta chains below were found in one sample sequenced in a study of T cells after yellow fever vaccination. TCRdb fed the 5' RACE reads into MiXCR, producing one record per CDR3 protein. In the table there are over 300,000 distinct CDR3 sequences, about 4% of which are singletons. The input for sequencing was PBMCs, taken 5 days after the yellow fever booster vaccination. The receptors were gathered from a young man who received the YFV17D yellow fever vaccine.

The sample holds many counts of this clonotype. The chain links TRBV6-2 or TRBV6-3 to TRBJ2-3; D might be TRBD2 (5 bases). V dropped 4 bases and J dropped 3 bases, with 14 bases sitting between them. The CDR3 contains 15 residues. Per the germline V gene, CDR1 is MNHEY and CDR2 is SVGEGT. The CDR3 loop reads CASSSRRGRTDTQYF. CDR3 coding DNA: TGTGCCAGCAGTTCCCGACGGGGAAGGACAGATACGCAGTATTTT.

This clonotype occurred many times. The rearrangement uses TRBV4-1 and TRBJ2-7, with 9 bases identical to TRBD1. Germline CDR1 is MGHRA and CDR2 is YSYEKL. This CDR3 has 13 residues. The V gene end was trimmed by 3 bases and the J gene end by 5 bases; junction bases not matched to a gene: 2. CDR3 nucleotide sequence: TGCGCCAGCAGCCAGAGACAGGGGGACGAGCAGTACGTC. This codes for CASSQRQGDEQYV.

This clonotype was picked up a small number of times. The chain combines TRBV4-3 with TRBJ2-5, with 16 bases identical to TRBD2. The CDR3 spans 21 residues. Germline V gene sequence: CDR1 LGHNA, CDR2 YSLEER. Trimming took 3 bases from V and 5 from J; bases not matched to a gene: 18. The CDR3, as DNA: TGCGCCAGCAGCCAGGCCCTCGGGACTAGCGGGGGGGCCCAGGCATTTGAGACCCAGTACTTC. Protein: CASSQALGTSGGAQAFETQYF.

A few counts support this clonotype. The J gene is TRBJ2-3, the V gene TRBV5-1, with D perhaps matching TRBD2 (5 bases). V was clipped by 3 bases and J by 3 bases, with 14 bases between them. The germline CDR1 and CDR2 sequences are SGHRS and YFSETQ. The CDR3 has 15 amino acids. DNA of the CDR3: TGCGCCAGCAGCTATAGAGGAGGAGTAACAGATACGCAGTATTTT. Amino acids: CASSYRGGVTDTQYF.

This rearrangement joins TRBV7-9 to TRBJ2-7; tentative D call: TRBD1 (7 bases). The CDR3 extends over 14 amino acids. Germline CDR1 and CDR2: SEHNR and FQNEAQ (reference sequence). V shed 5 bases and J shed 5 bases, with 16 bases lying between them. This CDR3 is CASSPRGESDEQYF. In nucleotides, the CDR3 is TGTGCCAGCAGCCCCAGGGGGGAAAGCGACGAGCAGTACTTC.

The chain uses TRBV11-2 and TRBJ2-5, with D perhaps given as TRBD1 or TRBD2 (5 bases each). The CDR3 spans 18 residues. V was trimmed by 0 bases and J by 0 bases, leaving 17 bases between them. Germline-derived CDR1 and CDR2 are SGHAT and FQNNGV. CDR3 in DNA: TGTGCCAGCAGCTTAGATCATTACGGGACCTCGTACCAAGAGACCCAGTACTTC. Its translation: CASSLDHYGTSYQETQYF.

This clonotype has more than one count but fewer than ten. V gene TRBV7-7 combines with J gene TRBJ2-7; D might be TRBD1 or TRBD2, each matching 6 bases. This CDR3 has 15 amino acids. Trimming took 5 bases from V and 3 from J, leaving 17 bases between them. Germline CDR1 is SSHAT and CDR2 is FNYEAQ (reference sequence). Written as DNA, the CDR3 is TGTGCCAGCAGCCCCTCAAGTGGGGGGCGCTACGAGCAGTACTTC. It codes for CASSPSSGGRYEQYF.

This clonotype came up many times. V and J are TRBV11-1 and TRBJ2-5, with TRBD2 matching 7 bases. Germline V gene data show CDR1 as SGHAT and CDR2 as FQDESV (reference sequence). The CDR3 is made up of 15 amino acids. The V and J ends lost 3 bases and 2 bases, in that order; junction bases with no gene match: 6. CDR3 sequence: CASSLWGTTQETQYF. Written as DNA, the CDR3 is TGTGCCAGCAGCTTGTGGGGGACTACTCAAGAGACCCAGTACTTC.

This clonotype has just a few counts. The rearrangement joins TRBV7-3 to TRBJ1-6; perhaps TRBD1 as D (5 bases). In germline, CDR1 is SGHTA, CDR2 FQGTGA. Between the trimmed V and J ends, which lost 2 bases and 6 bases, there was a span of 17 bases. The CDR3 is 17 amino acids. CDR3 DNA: TGTGCCAGCAGCTTATTTAGGGACCGCAAGGGTAATTCACCCCTCCACTTT. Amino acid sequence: CASSLFRDRKGNSPLHF.

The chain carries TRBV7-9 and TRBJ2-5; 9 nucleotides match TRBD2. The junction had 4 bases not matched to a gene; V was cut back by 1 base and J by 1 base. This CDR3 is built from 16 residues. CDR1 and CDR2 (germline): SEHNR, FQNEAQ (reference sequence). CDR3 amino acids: CASSLVPSGAQETQYF. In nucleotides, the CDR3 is TGTGCCAGCAGCTTAGTGCCTAGCGGGGCCCAAGAGACCCAGTACTTC.

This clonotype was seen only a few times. CDR3 DNA: TGCGCCAGCACCTATTTACAGGGGGGGTTGGATGAGCAGTTCTTC. Translated: CASTYLQGGLDEQFF. The chain is built from TRBV5-1 and TRBJ2-1; possibly TRBD1 for D (8 bases). The germline V gene encodes CDR1 SGHRS and CDR2 YFSETQ. The CDR3 runs 15 residues. Trimming took off 6 bases at V and 8 bases at J, with 21 bases between the two ends.

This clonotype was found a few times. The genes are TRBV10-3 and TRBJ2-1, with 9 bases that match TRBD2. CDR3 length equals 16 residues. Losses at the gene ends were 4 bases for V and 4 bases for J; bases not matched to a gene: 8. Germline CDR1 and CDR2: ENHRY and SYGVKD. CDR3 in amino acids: CAISGGAGGSYNEQFF. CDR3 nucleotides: TGTGCCATCAGTGGTGGAGCGGGGGGCTCTTACAATGAGCAGTTCTTC.

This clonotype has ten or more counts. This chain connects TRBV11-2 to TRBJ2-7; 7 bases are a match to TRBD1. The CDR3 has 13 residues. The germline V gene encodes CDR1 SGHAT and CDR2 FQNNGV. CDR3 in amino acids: CASSLGDATGYRV. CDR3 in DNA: TGTGCCAGCAGCTTGGGGGATGCGACAGGGTATAGAGTC.

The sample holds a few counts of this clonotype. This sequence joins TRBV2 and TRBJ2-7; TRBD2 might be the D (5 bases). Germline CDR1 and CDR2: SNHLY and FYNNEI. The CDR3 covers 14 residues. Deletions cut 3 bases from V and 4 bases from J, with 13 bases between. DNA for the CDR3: TGTGCCAGCAGTGACCTTAGAGGGTTTTACGAGCAGTACTTC. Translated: CASSDLRGFYEQYF.

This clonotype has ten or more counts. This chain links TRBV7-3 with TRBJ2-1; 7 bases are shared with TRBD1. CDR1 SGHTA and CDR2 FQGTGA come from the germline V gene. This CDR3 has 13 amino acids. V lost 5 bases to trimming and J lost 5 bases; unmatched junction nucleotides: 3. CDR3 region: CASSADRDNEQFF. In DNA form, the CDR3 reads TGTGCCAGCAGCGCCGACAGGGACAATGAGCAGTTCTTC.

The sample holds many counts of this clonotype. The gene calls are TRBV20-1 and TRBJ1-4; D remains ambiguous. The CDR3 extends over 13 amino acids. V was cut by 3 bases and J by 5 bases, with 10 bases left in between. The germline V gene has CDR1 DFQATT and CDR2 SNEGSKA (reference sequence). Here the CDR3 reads CSASTASNEKLFF. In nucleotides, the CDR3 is TGCAGTGCTAGTACAGCATCAAATGAAAAACTGTTTTTT.

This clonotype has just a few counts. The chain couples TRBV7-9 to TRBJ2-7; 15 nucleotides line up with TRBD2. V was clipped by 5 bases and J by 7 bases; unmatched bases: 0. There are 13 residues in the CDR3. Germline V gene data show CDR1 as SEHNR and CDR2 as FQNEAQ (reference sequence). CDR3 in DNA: TGTGCCAGCAGCGGGACTAGCGGGGGGGAGCAGTACTTC. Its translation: CASSGTSGGEQYF.

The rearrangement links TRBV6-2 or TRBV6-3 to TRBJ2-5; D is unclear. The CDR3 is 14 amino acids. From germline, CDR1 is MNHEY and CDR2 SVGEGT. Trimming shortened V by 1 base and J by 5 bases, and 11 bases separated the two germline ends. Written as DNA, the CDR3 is TGTGCCAGCAGTTACTGGACCGCCTCTGAGACCCAGTACTTC. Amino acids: CASSYWTASETQYF.

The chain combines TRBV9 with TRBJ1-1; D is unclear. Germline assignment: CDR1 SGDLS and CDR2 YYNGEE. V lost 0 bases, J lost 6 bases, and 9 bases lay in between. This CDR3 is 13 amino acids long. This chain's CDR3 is CASSVAGVSEAFF. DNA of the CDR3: TGTGCCAGCAGCGTAGCTGGAGTCTCTGAAGCTTTCTTT.

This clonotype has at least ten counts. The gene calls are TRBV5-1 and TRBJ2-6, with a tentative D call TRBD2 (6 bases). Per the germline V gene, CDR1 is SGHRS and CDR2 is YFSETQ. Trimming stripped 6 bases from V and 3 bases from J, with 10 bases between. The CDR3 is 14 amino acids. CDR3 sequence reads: CASNQGGGANVLTF. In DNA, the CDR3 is TGCGCCAGCAACCAGGGAGGTGGGGCCAACGTCCTGACTTTC.

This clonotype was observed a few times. The CDR3, as DNA: TGTGCCAGCAGCGCCCCTAATACAGATACGCAGTATTTT. Translating gives CASSAPNTDTQYF. The V call is TRBV7-2, the J call TRBJ2-3; no definite D call. The germline CDR1 and CDR2 sequences are SGHTA and FQGNSA. The ends were cut back, 5 bases at V and 3 bases at J, with 9 bases in the middle. The CDR3 length is 13 residues.